The TCR beta chain described here comes from a study of T-cell memory formation after mild COVID-19. Study observations and caveats: Day 37-peaking second-wave clones had unconfirmed SARS-CoV-2 specificity. Researchers report contracting CD4+ clones mostly in CM and EM, with CD8+ clones in EMRA.

Per the germline V gene, CDR1 is SGHDT and CDR2 is YYEEEE. The CDR3 length is 13 residues. With 2 bases removed from V and 6 bases from J, the gap between germline ends came to 11 bases. This clonotype was recorded at least ten times. The antigen is unknown. Employing constant-segment primers, 5'RACE generated TCR alpha and TCR beta cDNA libraries bearing sample barcodes and UMIs. Using its own MiXCR run on the 5' RACE reads, TCRdb lists one record per CDR3 protein. The sample records under 110,000 distinct CDR3 sequences, approximately 15% being singletons. This sequence joins TRBV5-6 and TRBJ1-1, with no clear D. The source of this sequence is an adult woman who had mild COVID-19 (a few samples of this study predate the infection). Cell type and time point are not known. Sequencing was done on a sample of PBMCs or a T cell subset sorted from them (not recorded which). The CDR3 protein is CASSFSGFAEAFF. The DNA of the CDR3 is TGTGCCAGCAGCTTCTCTGGGTTTGCTGAAGCTTTCTTT.